The 28 T cell receptor beta chains in this list originate from one sample, sequenced in a study of control samples from healthy donors and cancer patients. Repertoires were generated with immunoSEQ multiplex PCR, while TCRdb's copy carries only in-frame clones and drops some. The top ten clones hold approximately 1.6% of a sample with around 230,000 clones, roughly 94% of them seen once. The sample was blood. Receptor source: a man aged 50-59 years in good health.

The chain employs TRBV25-1 and TRBJ1-2; D not certain. Trimming stripped 4 bases from V and 4 bases from J, with 7 bases between. CDR3 length: 12 residues. Germline values: CDR1 MGHDK, CDR2 SYGVNS. The CDR3 region is CASSAGAYGYTF. DNA of the CDR3: TGTGCCAGCAGTGCGGGAGCCTATGGCTACACCTTC.

The rearrangement joins TRBV2 to TRBJ1-3, with D unclear. The germline CDR1 and CDR2 sequences are SNHLY and FYNNEI. With 8 bases removed from V and 2 bases from J, the gap between germline ends came to 10 bases. The CDR3 consists of 13 residues. The chain's CDR3 is CASEGVPGNTIYF. The CDR3 coding sequence is TGTGCCAGCGAGGGAGTACCTGGAAACACCATATATTTT.

The chain is built from TRBV21-1 and TRBJ1-1. TRBV21-1 is a pseudogene segment. The CDR3 contains 15 residues. The CDR3 DNA follows: TGTGCCAGCACCCCGAGTCGGGACGGTTACACTGAAGCTTTCTTT. It translates to CASTPSRDGYTEAFF.

V gene TRBV28 combines with J gene TRBJ2-7, with a tentative D call TRBD1 (5 bases). Germline CDR1 and CDR2: MDHEN and SYDVKM. The CDR3 contains 12 residues. Trimming removed 6 bases at V and 5 bases at J, with 11 bases between. In DNA form, the CDR3 reads TGTGCCAGCAGGTCAACAGGTCACGAGCAGTACTTC. This translates into CASRSTGHEQYF.

The rearrangement uses TRBV5-1 and TRBJ1-2; TRBD1 aligns across 9 bases. The CDR3 totals 14 residues. Losses at the gene ends were 2 bases for V and 8 bases for J; bases not matched to a gene: 7. The germline gives CDR1 SGHRS, CDR2 YFSETQ. CDR3 DNA: TGCGCCAGCAGCTTTTCCGGGACAGGGCAAGGCTACACCTTC. Translation gives CASSFSGTGQGYTF. The full variable domain, with the rest looked up from reference TRBV5-1 and TRBJ1-2, is KAGVTQTPRYLIKTRGQQVTLSCSPISGHRSVSWYQQTPGQGLQFLFEYFSETQRNKGNFPGRFSGRQFSNSRSEMNVSTLELGDSALYLCASSFSGTGQGYTFGSGTRLTVV.

The V call is TRBV6-6, the J call TRBJ1-1; 9 bases align to TRBD1. This CDR3 is built from 15 residues. CDR1 and CDR2 (germline): MNHNY, SVGAGI (reference sequence). With 5 bases clipped from V and 2 bases from J, the junction kept 6 bases outside the gene matches. CDR3 sequence: CASSKPGQGNTEAFF. The CDR3, as DNA: TGTGCCAGCAGTAAACCGGGACAGGGAAACACTGAAGCTTTCTTT.

The rearrangement links TRBV19 to TRBJ1-2; a weak D match, TRBD1 (5 bases). The ends were cut back, 3 bases at V and 7 bases at J, with 18 bases in the middle. The CDR3 has 15 residues. Germline assignment: CDR1 LNHDA and CDR2 SQIVND (reference sequence). The CDR3 reads CASSMIQAEIGGYTF. CDR3 sequence (DNA): TGTGCCAGTAGTATGATACAGGCCGAGATCGGTGGCTACACCTTC.

This chain connects TRBV6-5 to TRBJ1-2; D not certain. V lost 5 bases, J lost 3 bases, and 10 bases lay in between. The V gene's germline CDR1 is MNHEY and CDR2 SVGAGI. The CDR3 consists of 13 residues. CDR3 DNA: TGTGCCAGCAGTCAGACGGAGTACTATGGCTACACCTTC. Its translation is CASSQTEYYGYTF.

The chain employs TRBV7-2 and TRBJ1-6; D not resolved. Trimming stripped 5 bases from V and 7 bases from J, with 12 bases between. This CDR3 region has 14 residues. Germline V gene lookup returns CDR1 SGHTA and CDR2 FQGNSA. The CDR3 nucleotides read TGTGCCAGCAGCCTACCTGGCGGAAATTCACCCCTCCACTTT. Translated, it gives CASSLPGGNSPLHF.

This clone was counted a single time. The chain couples TRBV27 to TRBJ2-1; the match to TRBD2 covers 8 bases. The CDR3 has 14 amino acids. The germline gives CDR1 MNHEY, CDR2 SMNVEV (reference sequence). J was trimmed by 4 bases and V by 5 bases; bases with no gene match: 4. This chain's CDR3 is CASSSSGEYNEQFF. The CDR3 bases are TGTGCCAGCAGTAGTAGCGGGGAATACAATGAGCAGTTCTTC.

About this clone: The DNA is omitted, as the CDR3 cannot be located on it reliably, and the CDR3 follows TCRdb's listing. J is TRBJ1-1 and V is TRBV2; the table's D call, TRBD1, has no DNA check behind it. Termini included, the CDR3 measures 14 amino acids. The germline V gene encodes CDR1 SNHLY and CDR2 FYNNEI. CDR3 region: CASSGFGQGAEAFF.

The rearrangement joins TRBV2 to TRBJ1-1; 7 bases are shared with TRBD1. Losses at the gene ends were 4 bases for V and 2 bases for J; bases not matched to a gene: 4. Germline assignment: CDR1 SNHLY and CDR2 FYNNEI. This CDR3 region has 14 residues. This CDR3 reads CASSADRANTEAFF. In DNA form, the CDR3 reads TGTGCCAGCAGTGCCGACAGGGCAAACACTGAAGCTTTCTTT.

This chain links TRBV9 with TRBJ1-2; D not resolved. Trimming shortened V by 1 base and J by 1 base, and 5 bases separated the two germline ends. Germline CDR1 SGDLS, CDR2 YYNGEE. This CDR3 has 13 amino acids. The CDR3 DNA sequence: TGTGCCAGCAGCGTAAACATTAACTATGGCTACACCTTC. Translated: CASSVNINYGYTF.

The rearrangement uses TRBV29-1 and TRBJ1-1; TRBD1 agrees at 10 bases. The J segment lost 5 bases and the V segment lost 7 bases, leaving 7 bases of the junction unmatched. This CDR3 comprises 13 residues. The germline V gene encodes CDR1 SQVTM and CDR2 ANQGSEA. As DNA, the CDR3 is TGCAGCGCTACGGGACAGGGGTTAACTGAAGCTTTCTTT. Residues: CSATGQGLTEAFF.

The CDR3 sequence: CASSLLAGGITDTQYF. The CDR3 DNA reads as TGTGCCAGCAGCCTTCTGGCGGGGGGGATCACAGATACGCAGTATTTT. V usage is TRBV3-1 (or the pseudogene TRBV3-2) and J usage is TRBJ2-3; 9 nucleotides align to TRBD2. The germline V gene has CDR1 LGHDT and CDR2 YNNKEL (reference sequence). The J segment lost 2 bases and the V segment lost 4 bases, leaving 7 bases of the junction unmatched. This CDR3 spans 16 amino acids.

The gene calls are TRBV15 and TRBJ1-1; D remains ambiguous. The germline CDR1 and CDR2 sequences are LNHNV and YYDKDF (reference sequence). Trimming took 0 bases from V and 5 from J, leaving 19 bases between them. The CDR3 has 17 residues. The CDR3 coding sequence is TGTGCCACCAGCAGAGATCATCGAGGGATTGCGGGGACTGAAGCTTTCTTT. Translating gives CATSRDHRGIAGTEAFF.

The genes are TRBV7-2 and TRBJ2-6; possible D gene TRBD1, 5 bases. V lost 5 bases and J 4 bases, leaving 12 bases between the germline ends. CDR3 length: 15 amino acids. Germline-derived CDR1 and CDR2 are SGHTA and FQGNSA. The DNA of the CDR3 is TGTGCCAGCAGCCTCGCATGGGGCGGGGCCAACGTCCTGACTTTC. This gives the protein CASSLAWGGANVLTF.

A few counts support this clone. This chain links TRBV2 with TRBJ2-7; 9 bases agree with TRBD1. CDR3 length: 14 residues. The J segment lost 3 bases and the V segment lost 5 bases, leaving 5 bases of the junction unmatched. CDR1 is SNHLY and CDR2 is FYNNEI in the germline V gene. In nucleotides, the CDR3 is TGTGCCAGCAGTTTACAGGGGGCAAACTACGAGCAGTACTTC. It encodes CASSLQGANYEQYF.

This chain connects TRBV10-1 to TRBJ2-5; D may be TRBD2 (5 bases). Trimming shortened V by 8 bases and J by 3 bases, and 13 bases separated the two germline ends. The CDR3 has 13 amino acids. The V gene's germline CDR1 is WNHNN and CDR2 SYGVQD (reference sequence). The CDR3 spells CASAPGSKETQYF. As DNA, the CDR3 is TGCGCCAGCGCCCCGGGGAGTAAAGAGACCCAGTACTTC.

The chain has TRBV5-1 and TRBJ2-5; D ambiguous. The V and J ends lost 0 bases and 4 bases respectively, with 13 bases between them. This CDR3 contains 15 residues. Germline-derived CDR1 and CDR2 are SGHRS and YFSETQ. The DNA for the CDR3 is TGCGCCAGCAGCTTGGCCGGCGGCTTTGGAGAGACCCAGTACTTC. This sequence encodes CASSLAGGFGETQYF.

The rearrangement uses TRBV6-1 and TRBJ1-6, with 9 bases identical to TRBD1. The CDR3 runs 15 residues. V lost 3 bases, J lost 8 bases, and 5 bases stayed unmatched. CDR1 is MNHNS, CDR2 SASEGT, per germline. For the CDR3, the DNA is TGTGCCAGCAGTGATGGACAGGGGTTTCATTCACCCCTCCACTTT. The encoded protein is CASSDGQGFHSPLHF.

The chain uses TRBV7-3 and TRBJ1-1; TRBD1 matches 7 bases. Unmatched junction bases numbered 8, after V lost 1 base and J lost 6 bases. The CDR3 totals 15 residues. In germline, CDR1 is SGHTA, CDR2 FQGTGA. CDR3 coding DNA: TGTGCCAGCAGCTTAATGGCAGGGGGTAACGCTGAAGCTTTCTTT. This codes for CASSLMAGGNAEAFF.

The chain recombines TRBV19 with TRBJ1-5; 11 bases are shared with TRBD1. This CDR3 comprises 16 residues. V gave up 6 bases and J gave up 1 base; unmatched junction bases: 5. Germline V gene lookup returns CDR1 LNHDA and CDR2 SQIVND (reference sequence). The chain's CDR3 is CASSWTGGGSNQPQHF. In nucleotides, the CDR3 is TGTGCCAGTAGCTGGACAGGGGGCGGCAGCAATCAGCCCCAGCATTTT. The full variable domain, completed using reference TRBV19 and TRBJ1-5, is DGGITQSPKYLFRKEGQNVTLSCEQNLNHDAMYWYRQDPGQGLRLIYYSQIVNDFQKGDIAEGYSVSREKKESFPLTVTSAQKNPTAFYLCASSWTGGGSNQPQHFGDGTRLSIL.

The chain is built from TRBV5-1 and TRBJ1-4; TRBD1 is a possible D gene (6 bases). V was clipped by 0 bases and J by 5 bases, with 11 bases between them. CDR1 and CDR2 from the germline V gene are SGHRS and YFSETQ. The CDR3 length is 15 residues. CDR3: CASSLAGQGNEKLFF. The CDR3 DNA is TGCGCCAGCAGCTTGGCCGGTCAGGGGAATGAAAAACTGTTTTTT. Variable domain in full (rest from reference TRBV5-1 and TRBJ1-4): KAGVTQTPRYLIKTRGQQVTLSCSPISGHRSVSWYQQTPGQGLQFLFEYFSETQRNKGNFPGRFSGRQFSNSRSEMNVSTLELGDSALYLCASSLAGQGNEKLFFGSGTQLSVL.

The rearrangement links TRBV15 to TRBJ1-1, with a weak D call TRBD1 (6 bases). Looked up from germline, CDR1 is LNHNV and CDR2 is YYDKDF (reference sequence). V was shortened by 1 base and J by 1 base, with 7 bases between the two germline ends. This CDR3 has 14 amino acids. CDR3 bases: TGTGCCACCAGCAGAGGCAGGGGGAACACTGAAGCTTTCTTT. This sequence encodes CATSRGRGNTEAFF.

The J gene is TRBJ2-7, the V gene TRBV7-9; 11 bases fit TRBD1. The CDR3 length is 15 residues. Trimming took 1 base from V and 6 from J; bases not matched to a gene: 5. Germline-derived CDR1 and CDR2 are SEHNR and FQNEAQ (reference sequence). The DNA for the CDR3 is TGTGCCAGCAGCTTAGTTAGGACAGGGGGCTTCGAGCAGTACTTC. It yields the protein CASSLVRTGGFEQYF.

V gene TRBV27 combines with J gene TRBJ1-1; 7 bases line up with TRBD1. V gave up 6 bases and J gave up 1 base; unmatched junction bases: 5. The CDR3 runs to 14 residues. Germline-derived CDR1 and CDR2 are MNHEY and SMNVEV (reference sequence). Here the CDR3 reads CASSPWTGNTEAFF. The CDR3 DNA is TGTGCCAGCAGCCCATGGACAGGGAACACTGAAGCTTTCTTT.

V gene TRBV11-2 combines with J gene TRBJ1-1; D might be TRBD1 (5 bases). V was shortened by 2 bases and J by 6 bases, with 13 bases between the two germline ends. Germline values: CDR1 SGHAT, CDR2 FQNNGV. The CDR3 is 14 residues long. The CDR3 DNA reads as TGTGCCAGCAGCTTATCCCGGGGCGGCCCTGAAGCTTTCTTT. Residues: CASSLSRGGPEAFF.